A single sample is the source of the 29 T cell receptor beta chains below, sequenced in a study of shared clonotypes between healthy human individuals. The repertoire was sequenced with immunoSEQ multiplex PCR; TCRdb's copy has only in-frame clones and lacks some. Of 450,000 to 500,000 clones in the sample, approximately 82% are singletons; the top ten hold about 12%. Input material: PBMCs. The source of these receptors is a woman aged 40 to 50 in good health. Some clones in this sample may be carry-over from other donors' samples.

V gene TRBV6-1 combines with J gene TRBJ2-7; no reliable D call. Trimming left V 4 bases short and J 6 bases short, with 16 bases between. Germline values: CDR1 MNHNS, CDR2 SASEGT. This CDR3 comprises 14 residues. CDR3 sequence reads: CASSGDPAPGEQYF. The CDR3 nucleotides read TGTGCCAGCAGTGGTGACCCAGCACCCGGCGAGCAGTACTTC.

The rearrangement uses TRBV27 and TRBJ2-1, with 9 bases identical to TRBD2. The V gene's germline CDR1 is MNHEY and CDR2 SMNVEV (reference sequence). The CDR3 is 17 amino acids. The V gene end was trimmed by 2 bases and the J gene end by 7 bases; junction bases not matched to a gene: 12. In DNA form, the CDR3 reads TGTGCCAGCAGTTTAGGCTCCCTAGCGGGGTTCGGGAATGAGCAGTTCTTC. Translation gives CASSLGSLAGFGNEQFF.

V is TRBV5-1 and J is TRBJ1-2; 11 nucleotides line up with TRBD1. This CDR3 spans 16 amino acids. J lost 0 bases, V lost 3 bases, and 4 bases had no gene match. Germline CDR1 and CDR2: SGHRS and YFSETQ. The CDR3 loop is CASSSGQGDANYGYTF. CDR3 bases: TGCGCCAGCAGCTCGGGACAGGGGGACGCTAACTATGGCTACACCTTC.

The CDR3 spells CASSPRQGHQETQYF. The CDR3 DNA sequence: TGTGCCAGCTCACCCCGACAGGGACACCAAGAGACCCAGTACTTC. The chain combines TRBV18 with TRBJ2-5, with 7 bases fitting TRBD1. This CDR3 region has 15 residues. V gave up 3 bases and J gave up 0 bases; unmatched junction bases: 4. Germline V CDR1 and CDR2: KGHSH, LQKENI.

This rearrangement joins TRBV5-6 to TRBJ1-1; TRBD1 matches at 8 bases. V lost 2 bases and J lost 2; bases outside the gene matches: 5. CDR1 is SGHDT and CDR2 is YYEEEE in the germline V gene. The CDR3 spans 15 residues. CDR3 coding DNA: TGTGCCAGCAGCTTCATGGACAGGGTAAACACTGAAGCTTTCTTT. It specifies CASSFMDRVNTEAFF.

The chain links TRBV6-5 to TRBJ2-7, with D unclear. Germline CDR1 is MNHEY and CDR2 is SVGAGI. V gave up 0 bases and J gave up 3 bases, with 15 bases separating them. CDR3 length: 16 amino acids. CDR3 amino acids: CASSYSSLEAFYEQYF. CDR3 nucleotides: TGTGCCAGCAGTTACTCGAGCCTAGAGGCCTTCTACGAGCAGTACTTC.

The chain's CDR3 is CASSLSPLANVLTF. The CDR3 DNA reads as TGTGCCAGCAGCTTATCTCCCCTGGCCAACGTCCTGACTTTC. This chain connects TRBV11-2 to TRBJ2-6; no clear D gene. This CDR3 is 14 amino acids long. Per the germline V gene, CDR1 is SGHAT and CDR2 is FQNNGV. V shed 2 bases and J shed 6 bases, with 8 bases lying between them.

J is TRBJ2-7 and V is TRBV11-2; 11 bases are shared with TRBD2. This CDR3 is 15 amino acids long. The germline V gene has CDR1 SGHAT and CDR2 FQNNGV. The V gene end was trimmed by 5 bases and the J gene end by 5 bases; junction bases not matched to a gene: 8. For the CDR3, the DNA is TGTGCCAGCAGCCCCTCTAGCGGGAGGAGCAACGAGCAGTACTTC. Translation: CASSPSSGRSNEQYF.

This chain links TRBV5-1 with TRBJ2-3; D not certain. There are 14 residues in the CDR3. Germline V gene data show CDR1 as SGHRS and CDR2 as YFSETQ. V was clipped by 3 bases and J by 5 bases, with 13 bases between them. CDR3 DNA sequence: TGCGCCAGCAGCTCCCTCGTGGCGCAAGATACGCAGTATTTT. Translating gives CASSSLVAQDTQYF.

The V gene is TRBV7-8, the J gene TRBJ2-7, with D possibly being TRBD1 or TRBD2 (5 bases each). This CDR3 has 14 residues. Per germline, CDR1 SGHVS and CDR2 FQNEAQ. The V gene lost 2 bases and the J gene lost 3 bases, with 11 bases spanning the gap. This CDR3 is CASSLTDGGYEQYF. In DNA, the CDR3 is TGTGCCAGCAGCTTAACGGATGGGGGCTACGAGCAGTACTTC.

This rearrangement joins TRBV2 to TRBJ2-1; TRBD2 might be the D (5 bases). Between the trimmed V and J ends, which lost 7 bases and 9 bases, there was a span of 19 bases. CDR1 is SNHLY, CDR2 FYNNEI, per germline. The CDR3 is 14 residues long. The DNA of the CDR3 is TGTGCCAGCATCCGGGCTTGGGCTAGCAGTGAGCAGTTCTTC. This encodes CASIRAWASSEQFF. The full variable domain, completed using reference TRBV2 and TRBJ2-1, is EPEVTQTPSHQVTQMGQEVILRCVPISNHLYFYWYRQILGQKVEFLVSFYNNEISEKSEIFDDQFSVERPDGSNFTLKIRSTKLEDSAMYFCASIRAWASSEQFFGPGTRLTVL.

This clone has just one count. The chain combines TRBV5-6 with TRBJ1-2; D is perhaps TRBD1 (5 bases). The V end lost 4 bases, the J end lost 8 bases, and 18 bases lay between the germline ends. The CDR3 has 14 amino acids. The germline V gene has CDR1 SGHDT and CDR2 YYEEEE. The CDR3 loop is CASSPGWGFRGYTF. The DNA for the CDR3 is TGTGCCAGCAGCCCTGGGTGGGGGTTCAGAGGCTACACCTTC.

The chain is built from TRBV2 and TRBJ2-5, with 12 bases matching TRBD2. This CDR3 spans 16 amino acids. Trimming cost V 6 bases and J 0 bases; bases outside gene matches: 5. Germline V lookup: CDR1 SNHLY, CDR2 FYNNEI. Here the CDR3 reads CASRGGLAGYQETQYF. Written as DNA, the CDR3 is TGTGCCAGCAGGGGAGGACTAGCGGGGTACCAAGAGACCCAGTACTTC.

The rearrangement joins TRBV5-1 to TRBJ2-5, with TRBD2 matching 8 bases. CDR1 is SGHRS, CDR2 YFSETQ, per germline. This CDR3 region has 15 residues. V was pared by 2 bases and J by 4 bases, with 7 bases of the junction left unmatched. The CDR3 protein is CASSLAGDLPETQYF. The CDR3 region has the DNA TGCGCCAGCAGCTTAGCGGGAGACCTCCCAGAGACCCAGTACTTC.

The rearrangement links TRBV21-1 to TRBJ2-1. TRBV21-1 counts as a pseudogene. The CDR3 has 17 amino acids. CDR3 in DNA: TGTGCCAGCAGCAACCTCCCGGGACCTGGGGTATACAATGAGCAGTTCTTC. Its protein is CASSNLPGPGVYNEQFF.

The J gene is TRBJ2-1, the V gene TRBV28; D may be TRBD2 (5 bases). CDR1 and CDR2 (germline): MDHEN, SYDVKM. Trimming stripped 3 bases from V and 11 bases from J, with 8 bases between. The CDR3 spans 11 residues. The CDR3 bases are TGTGCCAGCAGTTTCCGGGAACAGCAGTTCTTC. Residues: CASSFREQQFF.

V usage is TRBV10-3 and J usage is TRBJ2-3; 8 bases are shared with TRBD1. V lost 10 bases and J lost 6; bases outside the gene matches: 12. CDR1 ENHRY and CDR2 SYGVKD come from the germline V gene. The CDR3 runs 14 residues. CDR3 sequence (DNA): TGTGCCACAGGGATGGACAGGGTCGTCGATACGCAGTATTTT. As protein: CATGMDRVVDTQYF.

This sequence joins TRBV30 and TRBJ1-6; D gene ambiguous. Trimming cost V 5 bases and J 10 bases, with 18 bases left between them. The CDR3 loop spans 14 amino acids. CDR1 and CDR2 from the germline V gene are GTSNPN and SVGIG (reference sequence). CDR3 DNA sequence: TGTGCCTGGGGCCTCAAGGGAATGGACTCACCCCTCCACTTT. Translating it yields CAWGLKGMDSPLHF.

The genes are TRBV28 and TRBJ1-1; D not certain. CDR3 length equals 13 residues. CDR1 is MDHEN, CDR2 SYDVKM, per germline. V was clipped by 9 bases and J by 0 bases, with 11 bases between them. Here the CDR3 DNA reads TGTGCCAGTCGTACGATTATGAACACTGAAGCTTTCTTT. The encoded protein is CASRTIMNTEAFF.

The chain uses TRBV9 and TRBJ2-5; D is ambiguous. V was cut by 0 bases and J by 0 bases, with 15 bases left in between. Looked up from germline, CDR1 is SGDLS and CDR2 is YYNGEE. The CDR3 is made up of 17 amino acids. DNA of the CDR3: TGTGCCAGCAGCGTAGGACCCTCCCGGACGTACCAAGAGACCCAGTACTTC. This sequence encodes CASSVGPSRTYQETQYF.

The chain uses TRBV7-6 and TRBJ2-1; D is uncertain. The CDR3 covers 12 residues. Deletions cut 1 base from V and 8 bases from J, with 6 bases between. CDR1 is SGHVS, CDR2 FNYEAQ, per germline. The CDR3 here is CASSLVGYEQFF. CDR3 DNA sequence: TGTGCCAGCAGCTTAGTGGGGTATGAGCAGTTCTTC.

Concerning this clone: A read error is likely here: a far larger clone is one base away. The gene calls are TRBV19 and TRBJ1-1; D might be TRBD1 (5 bases). Germline assignment: CDR1 LNHDA and CDR2 SQIVND (reference sequence). The CDR3 length is 16 residues. Trimming removed 3 bases from V and 1 base from J, with 15 bases in between. CDR3 loop: CASSMRAGWENTEAFF. Here the CDR3 DNA reads TGTGCCAGTAGTATGAGGGCAGGGTGGGAGAACACTGAAGCTTTCTTT.

The chain joins TRBV10-3 to TRBJ2-2; D call uncertain. V lost 6 bases, J lost 4 bases, and 9 bases lay in between. The CDR3 has 13 amino acids. CDR1 and CDR2 from the germline V gene are ENHRY and SYGVKD. The CDR3 reads CAISFTGTGELFF. CDR3 sequence (DNA): TGTGCCATCAGCTTCACCGGCACCGGGGAGCTGTTTTTT.

This clone was recorded only once. The chain is built from TRBV18 and TRBJ2-7; D is unresolved. Between the trimmed V and J ends, which lost 2 bases and 3 bases, there was a span of 14 bases. This CDR3 spans 15 amino acids. Germline CDR1 KGHSH, CDR2 LQKENI. CDR3: CASSPDVGSVYEQYF. The CDR3 region has the DNA TGTGCCAGCTCACCAGACGTGGGGTCGGTCTACGAGCAGTACTTC.

J is TRBJ2-5 and V is TRBV5-1; 13 positions match TRBD2. The CDR3 is 16 amino acids. Germline lookup yields CDR1 SGHRS and CDR2 YFSETQ. V shed 4 bases, J shed 0 bases, and the junction held 3 bases outside the gene matches. The CDR3 sequence: CASSALAGGYQETQYF. The CDR3 nucleotides read TGCGCCAGCAGCGCACTAGCGGGAGGGTACCAAGAGACCCAGTACTTC.

For the CDR3, the DNA is TGTGCCAGCAGCAAAGAACTGCAAGAGACCCAGTACTTC. Encoded protein: CASSKELQETQYF. V gene TRBV21-1 combines with J gene TRBJ2-5; the table's D call of TRBD2 was not tested on the DNA. TRBV21-1 is given as a pseudogene. The CDR3 has 13 residues.

The table lists this clone with a few counts. Written as DNA, the CDR3 is TGTGCCAGCTCACCAGGAATAGGGATGAACACTGAAGCTTTCTTT. This sequence encodes CASSPGIGMNTEAFF. This sequence joins TRBV18 and TRBJ1-1; D is ambiguous. Germline CDR1 and CDR2: KGHSH and LQKENI. Trimming shortened V by 2 bases and J by 0 bases, and 10 bases separated the two germline ends. This CDR3 region has 15 residues.

The genes are TRBV18 and TRBJ2-2; a possible D gene is TRBD1 (5 bases). V lost 4 bases and J 4 bases, leaving 10 bases between the germline ends. The germline CDR1 and CDR2 sequences are KGHSH and LQKENI. This CDR3 has 14 residues. The CDR3 bases are TGTGCCAGCTCACGCGACACAGGCACCGGGGAGCTGTTTTTT. Its protein is CASSRDTGTGELFF.

This clone was counted at least ten times. This CDR3 is also generated by other DNA sequences in the sample. The gene calls are TRBV5-4 and TRBJ1-1; D unclear. V was shortened by 0 bases and J by 3 bases, with 3 bases between the two germline ends. The length of the CDR3 is 12 residues. Per the germline V gene, CDR1 is SGHNT and CDR2 is YYREEE (reference sequence). The CDR3 sequence: CASSLADTEAFF. The DNA of the CDR3 is TGTGCCAGCAGCTTGGCGGACACTGAAGCTTTCTTT.